The subject of this entry is one T cell receptor delta chain. Its antigen is undetermined. The sample has other DNA sequences that encode this CDR3 too. The record originates from a study of Vδ1+ human thymocytes. Study conclusions and caveats: Highly polyclonal TRG and TRD repertoires with Gaussian CDR3 length distributions appeared in thymus.

The V and J ends lost 5 bases and 1 base respectively, with 13 bases between them. The germline V gene has CDR1 GEAIGNYY and CDR2 EKD. The CDR3 has 14 amino acids. RNA was extracted from the cells and then reverse transcribed. The CDR3 regions were amplified by multiplex PCR from V-gene primers to a constant-region primer. TCRdb redid the clone calls on the multiplex PCR reads with CATT. Here the sample spans about 50,000 delta-chain clones, less than 15% being singletons. The receptor was derived from a girl younger than two who had congenital heart surgery. Source material: Vdelta1+ gamma-delta thymocytes from the thymus. As to subset: FACS-sorted CD3+ TCRalphabeta- TCRVdelta1+ TCRVdelta2- thymocytes. V and J are TRDV2 and TRDJ1; TRDD2 is a possible D gene (5 bases). The CDR3 spells CACVLVLRTDKLIF. The CDR3 coding sequence is TGTGCCTGTGTTCTGGTCCTTCGCACCGATAAACTCATCTTT.